This T cell receptor beta chain derives from a study of blood T cell repertoires in COVID-19. The overall study: Collection of acute and convalescent COVID-19 samples took place in the United States, Italy and Spain.

After removal of 0 bases from V and 4 bases from J, the junction contained 4 bases not matched to a gene. The CDR3 is 15 residues long. Germline CDR1 reads MNHEY; CDR2 reads SMNVEV (reference sequence). Original data processing: Using reference gene primer amplification, nucleated cell counts were estimated. TCRdb's table, derived via immunoSEQ multiplex PCR, lists solely in-frame clones and lacks some. V and J calls and clone size are as listed in that table; D and trimming were resolved from the DNA. The sample contains around 400,000 clones, roughly 90% of which appear only once. The receptor's source is a man aged 35-49 years with acute or convalescent COVID-19. Sequences were obtained from peripheral blood. The rearrangement links TRBV27 to TRBJ2-3; TRBD1 aligns across 7 bases. In DNA, the CDR3 is TGTGCCAGCAGTTTATCGACAGGGTTTCCAGATACGCAGTATTTT. The encoded protein is CASSLSTGFPDTQYF.